A selection of T cell receptor beta chains follows, all from one sample in a study of cytomegalovirus exposure and HLA in healthy donors. The assay was immunoSEQ multiplex PCR, and TCRdb's table has in-frame clones only and misses some. The sample comprises 95,000 to 150,000 clones, over 60% of which are singletons, and around 3.5% rests with the top ten. What was sequenced was PBMCs. These receptors all come from a human donor in good health. The CDR3 runs from the conserved cysteine through the conserved F or W. D genes are given only for firm matches. Where a row states a size, it is once, few, many or the class of an expanded clone; other rows omit it.

j_call | clone_size | v_call | d_call | cdr3_nt | cdr3_aa
TRBJ2-7 | few | TRBV28 | - | TGTGCCAGCCACGACAGGGGAGGGAACTACGAGCAGTACTTC | CASHDRGGNYEQYF
TRBJ1-1 | few | TRBV5-4 | TRBD1 | TGTGCCAGCAGCTCCCCACAGGGGCACACTGAAGCTTTCTTT | CASSSPQGHTEAFF
TRBJ2-2 | - | TRBV5-1 | - | TGCGCCAGCACCCCGCAGGGGAACACCGGGGAGCTGTTTTTT | CASTPQGNTGELFF
TRBJ2-7 | - | TRBV5-1 | - | TGCGCCAGCAGCTTGGAGGGGACCTACGAGCAGTACTTC | CASSLEGTYEQYF
TRBJ1-1 | once | TRBV6-5 | - | TGTGCCAGCAGTTACTCGGCGGTGGGTCGGAACACTGAAGCTTTCTTT | CASSYSAVGRNTEAFF
TRBJ2-1 | once | TRBV2 | TRBD2 | TGTGCCAGCCAGGGCGGGAGCTCCTACAATGAGCAGTTCTTC | CASQGGSSYNEQFF
TRBJ1-1 | - | TRBV7-3 | - | TGTGCCAGCAGCCTAGTTCCGGCCAGCGTCCCAGGGGAAGCTTTCTTT | CASSLVPASVPGEAFF
TRBJ1-1 | - | TRBV4-1 | TRBD1 | TGCGCCAGCAGCCAAGACTCCGACAGGGGGCGAATAACTGAAGCTTTCTTT | CASSQDSDRGRITEAFF
TRBJ2-2 | - | TRBV4-2 | TRBD1 | TGTGCCAGCAGCCAAGACGGGACAGGGAACACCGGGGAGCTGTTTTTT | CASSQDGTGNTGELFF
TRBJ1-2 | - | TRBV14 | - | TGTGCCAGCAGCCAAGGTCATAACTATGGCTACACCTTC | CASSQGHNYGYTF
TRBJ2-2 | - | TRBV19 | TRBD1 | TGTGCCAGTAGTATAGATAGGACAGGGGTGTACACCGGGGAGCTGTTTTTT | CASSIDRTGVYTGELFF
TRBJ2-6 | - | TRBV2 | - | TGTGCCAGCAGTGTACAGGGTACCGGGGCCAACGGCCTGACTTTC | CASSVQGTGANGLTF
TRBJ2-3 | - | TRBV6-5 | TRBD2 | TGTGCCAGCAGTTACGGGCGGGAGATGGGCACAGATACGCAGTATTTT | CASSYGREMGTDTQYF
TRBJ2-1 | - | TRBV5-1 | TRBD2 | TGCGCCAGCAGTCCGGCGGGAAGCGGGAGGGGTGAGCAGTTCTTC | CASSPAGSGRGEQFF
TRBJ2-7 | - | TRBV13 | TRBD2 | TGTGCCAGCAGCGCTGGGACTAGCGGGACTTACGAGCAGTACTTC | CASSAGTSGTYEQYF
TRBJ1-1 | - | TRBV27 | TRBD1 | TGTGCCAGCAGCCTCAGGGGGCTAGCTTTCTTT | CASSLRGLAFF
TRBJ1-2 | - | TRBV7-9 | - | TGTTCCAGCAGCTTTGGTGACAGGACTAACTATGGCTACACCTTC | CSSSFGDRTNYGYTF
TRBJ2-6 | once | TRBV5-1 | - | TGCGCCAGCAGCGGAACTCAGGGGCTTGGGGCCAACGTCCTGACTTTC | CASSGTQGLGANVLTF
TRBJ1-1 | - | TRBV7-9 | TRBD1 | TGTTCCAGCAGCTTGGACCCGGGACAGGGGGGCACTGAAGCTTTCTTT | CSSSLDPGQGGTEAFF
TRBJ1-2 | few | TRBV7-9 | TRBD1 | TGTGCCAGCAGCCCCAGATTGGGACAGGGAGCTAACTATGGCTACACCTTC | CASSPRLGQGANYGYTF
TRBJ1-4 | - | TRBV5-1 | - | TGCGCCAGCAGCTTGGGTGGTGGGACTGGGAATGAAAAACTGTTTTTT | CASSLGGGTGNEKLFF
TRBJ2-3 | once | TRBV11-3 | TRBD2 | TGTGCCAGCAGCTTTACGGGACTAGCGGGACAGGGAGATACGCAGTATTTT | CASSFTGLAGQGDTQYF
TRBJ2-5 | - | TRBV18 | - | TGTGCCAGCTCAGTCACCAGGGAGACCCAGTACTTC | CASSVTRETQYF
TRBJ1-1 | - | TRBV27 | - | TGTGCCAGCAGCCACCCAAGTAGCGCTGAAGCTTTCTTT | CASSHPSSAEAFF
TRBJ2-7 | few | TRBV6-5 | TRBD1 | TGTGCCAGCAGTGGGGACAGGGGCTACGAGCAGTACTTC | CASSGDRGYEQYF
TRBJ1-5 | - | TRBV15 | - | TGTGCCACCAGCAGAGATCCGGGAATCGGCAATCAGCCCCAGCATTTT | CATSRDPGIGNQPQHF
TRBJ1-1 | few | TRBV5-1 | - | TGCGCCAGCAGCTTGCCTCTAACCGGAGGGACTGAAGCTTTCTTT | CASSLPLTGGTEAFF
TRBJ2-3 | - | TRBV18 | - | TGTGCCAGCTCACCACTATCGGACAGTTCCACAGATACGCAGTATTTT | CASSPLSDSSTDTQYF
TRBJ2-7 | once | TRBV10-1 | TRBD2 | TGCGCCAGGATCAAGGGGAGCGGGAGGGCGGGGGAGCAGTACTTC | CARIKGSGRAGEQYF
TRBJ1-2 | - | TRBV28 | TRBD1 | TGTGCCAGCATCGGGACAGCCTATGGCTACACCTTC | CASIGTAYGYTF
TRBJ2-2 | - | TRBV9 | - | TGTGCCAGCAGCCCATGGCGGGTCAACACCGGGGAGCTGTTTTTT | CASSPWRVNTGELFF
TRBJ1-1 | - | TRBV6-5 | TRBD1 | TGTGCCAGCAGTGGACAGGCATCCATTAAGGCTTTCTTT | CASSGQASIKAFF
TRBJ2-5 | - | TRBV7-3 | - | TGTGCCAGCAGCGCGGGGAGCTTTGAGACCCAGTACTTC | CASSAGSFETQYF
TRBJ1-5 | - | TRBV7-9 | TRBD1 | TGTGCCAGCAGCTTCTTTGAATACAGGGGATCGCATAGCAATCAGCCCCAGCATTTT | CASSFFEYRGSHSNQPQHF
TRBJ2-7 | once | TRBV5-1 | TRBD2 | TGCGCCAGCAGCCCGGGACTAGAAGGCGAGCAGTACTTC | CASSPGLEGEQYF
TRBJ1-1 | few | TRBV18 | - | TGTGCCAGCTCCGCGCGGGCCACAGCGAACACTGAAGCTTTCTTT | CASSARATANTEAFF
TRBJ2-1 | few | TRBV30 | - | TGTGCCTGGAGTAACGGGGATGGCAATGAGCAGTTCTTC | CAWSNGDGNEQFF
TRBJ2-1 | - | TRBV5-1 | - | TGCGCCAGCAGCACGACTTCGGTTTCCTACAATGAGCAGTTCTTC | CASSTTSVSYNEQFF
TRBJ2-3 | - | TRBV4-1 | - | TGCGCCAGCAGCCAAGATATCCAAAGCGTTAGCACAGATACGCAGTATTTT | CASSQDIQSVSTDTQYF
TRBJ1-5 | - | TRBV29-1 | - | TGCAGCGCCACTTACCCGGGGGAGCCCCAGCATTTT | CSATYPGEPQHF
TRBJ1-5 | - | TRBV7-2 | - | TGTGCCAGCAGCCCGACAGGACTTAGCAATCAGCCCCAGCATTTT | CASSPTGLSNQPQHF
TRBJ1-3 | - | TRBV19 | TRBD1 | TGTGCCAGTAGTATAGGGGACAGGGCTGGAAACACCATATATTTT | CASSIGDRAGNTIYF
TRBJ2-1 | - | TRBV9 | TRBD2 | TGTGCCAGCAGCGGCCGGGCCTTGACTAGCGGGAGCAATGAGCAGTTCTTC | CASSGRALTSGSNEQFF
TRBJ1-2 | - | TRBV6-5 | - | TGTGCCAGCAGTCCCCGACATCTCTATGGCTACACCTTC | CASSPRHLYGYTF
TRBJ2-2 | - | TRBV19 | TRBD1 | TGTGCCAGTGGGACCGGGACAGCGAACACCGGGGAGCTGTTTTTT | CASGTGTANTGELFF
TRBJ2-1 | - | TRBV6-5 | - | TGTGCCAGCAGTTCCGGGGTCTACAATGAGCAGTTCTTC | CASSSGVYNEQFF
TRBJ2-2 | - | TRBV19 | - | TGTGCCAGTAGTATAGAACAACCGACCGGGGAGCTGTTTTTT | CASSIEQPTGELFF
TRBJ2-5 | - | TRBV5-6 | TRBD2 | TGTGCCAGCAGCTTACTAGCGGGAGGACAAGAGACCCAGTACTTC | CASSLLAGGQETQYF
TRBJ1-3 | once | TRBV19 | - | TGTGCCAGTAGTATGGCCGTTGGAAACACCATATATTTT | CASSMAVGNTIYF
TRBJ2-7 | - | TRBV6-5 | - | TGTGCCAGCAGTTACTCGGCGGAGCTTTACGAGCAGTACTTC | CASSYSAELYEQYF
TRBJ2-3 | - | TRBV28 | TRBD2 | TGTGCCAGCAGTTTAATAGCGGGAGGGCCCTCCAGCACAGATACGCAGTATTTT | CASSLIAGGPSSTDTQYF
TRBJ2-3 | - | TRBV29-1 | TRBD1 | TGCAGCGTTAACTCAGGGGGCAGGACAGATACGCAGTATTTT | CSVNSGGRTDTQYF
TRBJ2-7 | - | TRBV6-5 | TRBD2 | TGTGCCAGCACCCCTGGGGCTAGCGGGAGGGACGAGCAGTACTTC | CASTPGASGRDEQYF
TRBJ1-5 | - | TRBV4-1 | TRBD1 | TGCGCCAGCAGCCAAGTTTTAAGGGACAGGCGCAATCAGCCCCAGCATTTT | CASSQVLRDRRNQPQHF
TRBJ1-1 | - | TRBV27 | - | TGTGCCAGCAGTCTAGGCCAGGGGTTGAATGCTTTCTTT | CASSLGQGLNAFF
TRBJ1-1 | - | TRBV7-2 | - | TGTGCCAGCAGCTCCCCCGGAGGAATCTCTGAAGCTTTCTTT | CASSSPGGISEAFF
TRBJ1-2 | - | TRBV19 | - | TGTGCCAGTAGTATAACTCACAGGGACTATGGCTACACCTTC | CASSITHRDYGYTF
TRBJ2-1 | - | TRBV27 | TRBD2 | TGTGCCAGCAGTCCGCCCGGGAGCGGGAGCCTGTGGGGTGAGCAGTTCTTC | CASSPPGSGSLWGEQFF
TRBJ2-2 | once | TRBV9 | - | TGTGCCAGCAGCGTAGGGGGCAGGAACACCGGGGAGCTGTTTTTT | CASSVGGRNTGELFF